Listed here are 32 T cell receptor beta chains from one sample, sequenced in a study of breast tumors, draining lymph nodes, adjacent tissues (dated by TCRdb to the mid-2010s). Lymph node samples were obtained from the axillary draining lymph nodes of breast cancer patients. Receptor amplification or capture employed multiplex PCR. Sequencing was performed on an Illumina HiSeq 2000. TCRdb reran the public reads through fastp at Q25 and MiXCR, keeping productive beta chains. Rows matching on CDR3 protein sequence are summarized as one entry with the most common DNA and genes. Here the sample has 100,000 or so distinct CDR3 sequences; 20% to 25% occur a single time. 1% to 1.5% of the sample rests with the top ten. Specimen: axillary lymph node tissue. Receptor source: a female donor with breast cancer. Some clones in this sample may be carry-over from other donors' samples.

This clonotype occurred many times. The V call is TRBV9, the J call TRBJ2-1; TRBD2 might be the D (6 bases). V dropped 4 bases and J dropped 4 bases, with 24 bases sitting between them. The CDR3 is 18 amino acids. CDR1 is SGDLS and CDR2 is YYNGEE in the germline V gene. The CDR3 here is CASSHHRGGDRGYNEQFF. CDR3 DNA sequence: TGTGCCAGCAGCCACCACCGTGGCGGGGATCGGGGTTACAATGAGCAGTTCTTC.

This clonotype was observed at least ten times. The V call is TRBV4-2, the J call TRBJ1-6, with D hard to call. V was cut by 0 bases and J by 9 bases, with 3 bases left in between. Germline CDR1 LGHNA, CDR2 YNFKEQ. This CDR3 region has 12 residues. CDR3 loop: CASSQDASPLHF. Here the CDR3 DNA reads TGTGCCAGCAGCCAAGACGCTTCACCCCTCCACTTT.

This clonotype has ten or more counts. V is TRBV2 and J is TRBJ2-2, with a weak D call TRBD1 (6 bases). The CDR3 has 16 residues. Trimming removed 1 base from V and 4 bases from J, with 13 bases in between. CDR1 and CDR2 (germline): SNHLY, FYNNEI. The CDR3 coding sequence is TGTGCCAGCAGTGAAGGTGGGGGCTGGGGCACCGGGGAGCTGTTTTTT. Its translation is CASSEGGGWGTGELFF.

This clonotype showed up many times. The rearrangement uses TRBV9 and TRBJ1-6, with D unclear. V gave up 3 bases and J gave up 7 bases, with 14 bases separating them. This CDR3 region has 15 residues. Germline assignment: CDR1 SGDLS and CDR2 YYNGEE. In DNA form, the CDR3 reads TGTGCCAGCAGCGCCACCCCGGGAGCAAATTCACCCCTCCACTTT. It yields the protein CASSATPGANSPLHF.

As for this clonotype: No conserved phenylalanine or tryptophan is present at the end of the CDR3, so a read error is the likely explanation. The rearrangement joins TRBV10-3 to TRBJ1-1; D might be TRBD1 (6 bases). CDR3 length equals 14 residues. CDR1 and CDR2 (germline): ENHRY, SYGVKD. V was cut by 2 bases and J by 7 bases, with 14 bases left in between. CDR3 DNA sequence: TGTGCCATCAGTGAGGTAACAGGGATGTATGAAGCTTTCCTT. Protein product: CAISEVTGMYEAFL.

Ten or more counts support this clonotype. V gene TRBV5-1 combines with J gene TRBJ1-2; TRBD1 aligns across 7 bases. The CDR3 runs 13 residues. The germline V gene has CDR1 SGHRS and CDR2 YFSETQ. The V segment lost 5 bases and the J segment 8 bases; nucleotides outside the gene matches: 9. CDR3 bases: TGCGCCAGCAGTCCAGACAGGGTTCACGGCTACACCTTC. Protein sequence: CASSPDRVHGYTF.

This clonotype came up many times. The rearrangement links TRBV10-3 to TRBJ2-1; the D gene is possibly TRBD2 (6 bases). The CDR3 is 15 residues long. From germline, CDR1 is ENHRY and CDR2 SYGVKD. The ends were cut back, 3 bases at V and 5 bases at J, with 14 bases in the middle. CDR3 protein: CAISEDGLPHNEQFF. The CDR3 coding sequence is TGTGCCATCAGTGAAGATGGACTACCTCACAATGAGCAGTTCTTC.

This clonotype was found many times. The V and J genes are TRBV12-3 or TRBV12-4 and TRBJ1-6; tentative D call: TRBD1 (6 bases). This CDR3 is built from 13 residues. V was clipped by 6 bases and J by 10 bases, with 13 bases between them. This chain's CDR3 is CASRSGAWSPLHF. CDR3 nucleotide sequence: TGTGCCAGCAGGTCAGGGGCTTGGTCACCCCTCCACTTT.

The CDR3 loop is CASSQGGSDPAMQPQHF. In DNA form, the CDR3 reads TGCGCCAGCAGCCAAGGCGGGAGTGACCCCGCGATGCAGCCCCAGCATTTT. The chain has TRBV4-1 and TRBJ1-5; D gene uncertain. V was shortened by 1 base and J by 7 bases, with 20 bases between the two germline ends. CDR3 length equals 17 residues. CDR1 is MGHRA, CDR2 YSYEKL, per germline.

This clonotype was seen repeatedly, ten times or more. V is TRBV6-6 and J is TRBJ1-2, with D perhaps TRBD1 (5 bases). V lost 10 bases to trimming and J lost 4 bases, with 13 bases between them. In germline, CDR1 is MNHNY, CDR2 SVGAGI (reference sequence). The length of the CDR3 is 12 residues. The chain's CDR3 is CATGGEPYGYTF. The DNA for the CDR3 is TGTGCCACCGGGGGGGAACCCTATGGCTACACCTTC.

This clonotype was found once. With a much larger clone just one base away, this may be a read error. The chain links TRBV2 to TRBJ2-2, with D perhaps assigned TRBD1 or TRBD2 (5 bases each). Germline-derived CDR1 and CDR2 are SNHLY and FYNNEI. The CDR3 runs 13 residues. The CDR3 sequence is CVSGRVKAGELFF. In nucleotides, the CDR3 is TGTGTCAGCGGCAGGGTGAAGGCCGGGGAGCTGTTTTTT.

At least ten counts were recorded for this clonotype. CDR3 protein: CATIGPNTGELFF. For the CDR3, the DNA is TGTGCCACCATAGGGCCGAACACCGGGGAGCTGTTTTTT. This sequence joins TRBV24-1 and TRBJ2-2; D is undetermined. V shed 8 bases and J shed 0 bases, with 6 bases lying between them. The CDR3 extends over 13 amino acids. The germline V gene encodes CDR1 KGHDR and CDR2 SFDVKD.

This clonotype came up many times. The chain combines TRBV5-1 with TRBJ2-7; D is ambiguous. The CDR3 sequence is 13 residues long. Between the trimmed V and J ends, which lost 5 bases and 5 bases, there was a span of 14 bases. Germline V gene lookup returns CDR1 SGHRS and CDR2 YFSETQ. The chain's CDR3 is CASRGKGLDEQYF. CDR3 nucleotides: TGCGCCAGCAGGGGTAAAGGGTTGGACGAGCAGTACTTC.

The V gene is TRBV7-2, the J gene TRBJ2-5; D possibly corresponds to TRBD2 (7 bases). Germline V lookup: CDR1 SGHTA, CDR2 FQGNSA. The ends were cut back, 5 bases at V and 6 bases at J, with 25 bases in the middle. This CDR3 has 17 residues. DNA for the CDR3: TGTGCCAGCAGCCCACGGAAGTTTGGGGGGGCCTCGAAGACCCAGTACTTC. Translation: CASSPRKFGGASKTQYF. The full variable domain, with the rest looked up from reference TRBV7-2 and TRBJ2-5, is GAGVSQSPSNKVTEKGKDVELRCDPISGHTALYWYRQSLGQGLEFLIYFQGNSAPDKSGLPSDRFSAERTGGSVSTLTIQRTQQEDSAVYLCASSPRKFGGASKTQYFGPGTRLLVL.

This clonotype was observed many times. This CDR3 is CASRTGGNYGYTF. CDR3 sequence (DNA): TGCGCCAGCAGGACGGGGGGCAACTATGGCTACACCTTC. This rearrangement joins TRBV5-1 to TRBJ1-2; a possible D gene is TRBD1 (6 bases). Trimming removed 5 bases from V and 2 bases from J, with 10 bases in between. This CDR3 has 13 residues. Germline CDR1 and CDR2: SGHRS and YFSETQ.

This clonotype was observed at least ten times. The genes are TRBV4-1 and TRBJ1-2; 12 bases are a match to TRBD1. CDR3 length equals 17 residues. The V and J ends lost 0 bases and 7 bases, in that order; junction bases with no gene match: 9. Germline CDR1 MGHRA, CDR2 YSYEKL. The DNA for the CDR3 is TGCGCCAGCAGCCAAGATCGTGGGACAGGGGGCGCGAGTGGCTACACCTTC. Its protein product is CASSQDRGTGGASGYTF.

This clonotype was seen only once. Without the conserved terminal phenylalanine or tryptophan, this CDR3 likely stems from a read error. The limits of the CDR3 on the DNA are not certain, so only TCRdb's listed CDR3 is given. V gene TRBV28 combines with J gene TRBJ2-7. Germline V lookup: CDR1 MDHEN, CDR2 SYDVKM. Termini included, the CDR3 measures 11 amino acids. The CDR3 here is CASSLEREQCL.

To note about this clonotype: The junction differs from germline at one of its ends, possibly a read error. The V gene is TRBV28, the J gene TRBJ2-7; D possibly uses TRBD1 or TRBD2 (7 bases each). The CDR3 has 15 residues. Germline V lookup: CDR1 MDHEN, CDR2 SYDVKM. CDR3 DNA: TGTGCCAACAGTCGCGTCCAGGGGGGGGTCTACGAGCAGTACTTC. Translation: CANSRVQGGVYEQYF.

This clonotype was counted many times. The rearrangement joins TRBV5-5 to TRBJ2-1; D unresolved. V lost 1 base to trimming and J lost 6 bases, with 11 bases between them. Germline values: CDR1 SGHKS, CDR2 YYEKEE (reference sequence). The CDR3 covers 14 residues. CDR3 protein: CASSLNGPFNEQFF. The CDR3 bases are TGTGCCAGCAGCTTGAACGGCCCCTTCAATGAGCAGTTCTTC.

This chain joins TRBV2 and TRBJ1-1; unclear D gene. V was cut by 8 bases and J by 0 bases, with 13 bases left in between. The CDR3 is 14 residues long. CDR1 and CDR2 (germline): SNHLY, FYNNEI. The CDR3 sequence: CASSATVMNTEAFF. The CDR3, as DNA: TGTGCCAGCTCCGCTACAGTGATGAACACTGAAGCTTTCTTT.

The chain is built from TRBV5-6 and TRBJ2-2, with unresolved D. V was clipped by 4 bases and J by 0 bases, with 13 bases between them. The CDR3 covers 16 residues. The germline gives CDR1 SGHDT, CDR2 YYEEEE. CDR3 sequence: CASSVGRAANTGELFF. CDR3 nucleotides: TGTGCCAGCAGCGTCGGACGGGCGGCGAACACCGGGGAGCTGTTTTTT.

This clonotype was found many times. The CDR3 nucleotides read TGTGCCAGCAGCTTGGGGAACTACGAGCAGTACTTC. This sequence encodes CASSLGNYEQYF. The chain has TRBV5-8 and TRBJ2-7; D not resolved. Trimming took 0 bases from V and 3 from J, leaving 4 bases between them. Germline values: CDR1 SGHTS, CDR2 YDEGEE. The CDR3 has 12 residues.

V is TRBV19 and J is TRBJ1-5; perhaps TRBD1 as D (5 bases). V lost 2 bases to trimming and J lost 6 bases, with 20 bases between them. The CDR3 totals 17 residues. In germline, CDR1 is LNHDA, CDR2 SQIVND (reference sequence). The CDR3 sequence: CASSISRDRESGQPQHF. CDR3 bases: TGTGCCAGTAGTATAAGCAGGGATCGAGAGTCGGGTCAGCCCCAGCATTTT.

This clonotype was observed many times. The genes are TRBV4-1 and TRBJ1-3; D not certain. The CDR3 extends over 13 amino acids. V lost 4 bases to trimming and J lost 7 bases, with 11 bases between them. Germline V gene sequence: CDR1 MGHRA, CDR2 YSYEKL. The DNA for the CDR3 is TGCGCCAGCAGCCGGCCCGGGCGCAACACCATATATTTT. It translates to CASSRPGRNTIYF.

This clonotype has at least ten counts. The rearrangement links TRBV20-1 to TRBJ1-5, with D unresolved. V was trimmed by 1 base and J by 0 bases, leaving 13 bases between them. CDR3 length: 16 amino acids. Germline V CDR1 and CDR2: DFQATT, SNEGSKA (reference sequence). DNA of the CDR3: TGCAGTGCTAGAGCCCGGGAGGTTTATAGCAATCAGCCCCAGCATTTT. It translates to CSARAREVYSNQPQHF.

This clonotype was detected many times. The J gene is TRBJ2-1, the V gene TRBV2; 7 positions match TRBD1. Looked up from germline, CDR1 is SNHLY and CDR2 is FYNNEI. With 5 bases clipped from V and 5 bases from J, the junction kept 6 bases outside the gene matches. The CDR3 is 14 residues long. This CDR3 reads CASSLPGQHNEQFF. CDR3 DNA: TGTGCCAGCAGTTTACCGGGACAGCACAATGAGCAGTTCTTC.

The table lists this clonotype with many counts. V is TRBV2 and J is TRBJ2-3; the D is unclear. Germline assignment: CDR1 SNHLY and CDR2 FYNNEI. Trimming cost V 3 bases and J 3 bases, with 7 bases left between them. The CDR3 sequence is 13 residues long. Written as DNA, the CDR3 is TGTGCCAGCAGTGATTCTAATACAGATACGCAGTATTTT. This gives the protein CASSDSNTDTQYF. Filled out from reference TRBV2 and TRBJ2-3, the complete variable domain reads EPEVTQTPSHQVTQMGQEVILRCVPISNHLYFYWYRQILGQKVEFLVSFYNNEISEKSEIFDDQFSVERPDGSNFTLKIRSTKLEDSAMYFCASSDSNTDTQYFGPGTRLTVL.

This clonotype was seen ten or more times. The limits of the CDR3 on the DNA are not certain, so only TCRdb's listed CDR3 is given. The J gene is TRBJ2-3, the V gene TRBV9. Both ends counted, the CDR3 spans 16 residues. Germline loops: CDR1 SGDLS, CDR2 YYNGEE. CDR3 region: CASSVGTGSSTDTQYF.

This clonotype was observed many times. The rearrangement links TRBV9 to TRBJ2-1; 7 bases match TRBD2. Trimming took 5 bases from V and 8 from J; bases not matched to a gene: 13. The CDR3 extends over 15 amino acids. Looked up from germline, CDR1 is SGDLS and CDR2 is YYNGEE. The CDR3 sequence: CASSESGASGDEQFF. In DNA form, the CDR3 reads TGTGCCAGCAGTGAGAGCGGGGCTTCCGGGGATGAGCAGTTCTTC.

This clonotype was detected ten times or more. The chain recombines TRBV5-6 with TRBJ2-5; 7 bases fit TRBD1. From germline, CDR1 is SGHDT and CDR2 YYEEEE. The CDR3 has 14 residues. Unmatched junction bases numbered 7, after V lost 2 bases and J lost 6 bases. The chain's CDR3 is CASSFSNRGQTQYF. In nucleotides, the CDR3 is TGTGCCAGCAGCTTCAGTAACAGGGGACAGACCCAGTACTTC.

The table lists this clonotype with many counts. The chain links TRBV3-1 to TRBJ2-7, with D perhaps TRBD1 or TRBD2 (7 bases each). CDR3 length equals 14 residues. Trimming removed 1 base at V and 6 bases at J, with 13 bases between. CDR1 is LGHDT, CDR2 YNNKEL, per germline (reference sequence). In nucleotides, the CDR3 is TGTGCCAGCAGCCAAGTACAGGGGAGGGGCGAGCAGTACTTC. Amino acids: CASSQVQGRGEQYF.

This chain links TRBV7-8 with TRBJ2-6; D possibly corresponds to TRBD2 (5 bases). Germline CDR1 reads SGHVS; CDR2 reads FQNEAQ. Between the trimmed V and J ends, which lost 1 base and 4 bases, there was a span of 11 bases. The CDR3 length is 16 residues. This CDR3 is CASSLEFGRGANVLTF. DNA for the CDR3: TGTGCCAGCAGCTTAGAGTTTGGGAGAGGGGCCAACGTCCTGACTTTC.